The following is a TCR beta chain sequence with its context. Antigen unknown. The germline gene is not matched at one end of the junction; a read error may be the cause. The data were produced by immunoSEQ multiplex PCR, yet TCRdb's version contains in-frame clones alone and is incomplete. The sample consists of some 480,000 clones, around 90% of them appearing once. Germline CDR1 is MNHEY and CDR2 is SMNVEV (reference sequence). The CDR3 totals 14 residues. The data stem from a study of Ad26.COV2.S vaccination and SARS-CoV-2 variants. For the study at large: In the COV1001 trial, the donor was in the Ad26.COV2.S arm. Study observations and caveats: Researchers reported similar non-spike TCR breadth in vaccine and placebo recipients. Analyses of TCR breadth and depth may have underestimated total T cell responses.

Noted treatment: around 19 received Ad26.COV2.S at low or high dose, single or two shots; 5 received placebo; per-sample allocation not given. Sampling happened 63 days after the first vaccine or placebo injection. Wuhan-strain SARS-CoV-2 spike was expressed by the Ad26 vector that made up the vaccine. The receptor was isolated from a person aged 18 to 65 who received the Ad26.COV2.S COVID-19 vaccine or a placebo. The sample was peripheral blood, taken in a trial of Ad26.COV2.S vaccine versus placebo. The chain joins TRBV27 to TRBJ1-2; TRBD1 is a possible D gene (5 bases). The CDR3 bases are TGTGCCAGCAGTTTATCACGGGGTGGGACTAAAATAGCCTTC. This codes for CASSLSRGGTKIAF.